This T cell receptor (beta chain) was identified in a study of breast tumors, draining lymph nodes, adjacent tissues listed by TCRdb under 2016. Turning to the overall study: The study compared TCR beta repertoires across tumor, adjacent nontumor tissue and axillary lymph nodes from breast cancer patients. In human breast cancer, the study set out to assess how tumor, surrounding tissue and draining lymph node repertoires relate to one another and whether T cells might be exchanged between them. Broad study findings and their caveats: The conclusion that tumor T cells originate in lymph nodes was framed as consistent with a hypothesis rather than directly demonstrated. Tumor and nontumor tissue repertoires were significantly more similar in luminal-like than in basal-like breast cancer. T-cell repertoire diversity in tumors was found to be lower than in lymph nodes but higher than in nontumor tissue, and preferential V and J gene usage was observed. A scenario in which most tumor T cells derive from the lymph node and then expand within tumor tissue was judged to be consistent with the data.

Lymph node samples came from the axillary draining lymph nodes of breast cancer patients. Worth noting for this clonotype: Its binding antigen is unknown. Base-call qualities are not available, and no considerably larger clone is one nucleotide away.

The reads were generated on an Illumina HiSeq 2000. Multiplex PCR amplification was used to generate the TCR beta chain libraries. High-throughput sequencing was used to analyze the amplified TCR beta chain products. Using fastp trimming at Q25 and MiXCR clonotype assembly, TCRdb reanalyzed the public sequencing data and kept in-frame beta chains. Rows are unified per CDR3 protein, each entry keeping the most common DNA and genes. In this sample the table shows 180,000 or so distinct CDR3 sequences, 25% to 40% of which occur a single time. 3.8% of the sample is in the top ten clones. At the junction V is shortened by 5 bases and J by 11 bases, with 17 bases in between. Sequences SEHNR (CDR1) and FQNEAQ (CDR2) are obtained from the germline V gene (reference sequence). The CDR3 spans 13 residues, from the cysteine through the phenylalanine. The kept DNA is CDR3 alone, 39 bases in frame from the first base.

This receptor was taken from a female donor with breast cancer. Some clones in this sample may be carry-over from other donors' samples. Recombination joined TRBV7-9 with TRBJ2-3, with a tentative D gene TRBD2 over 6 matching bases. Sample: axillary lymph node tissue. The DNA sequence is given as TGTGCCAGCAGCCCAAGGCGGGGCAATGAGCAGTATTTT. The resulting protein is CASSPRRGNEQYF.